This TCR beta chain was captured by sequencing in a study of blood T cell repertoires in COVID-19. Across the whole study: Italy, Spain and the United States were the sources of the convalescent and acute COVID-19 samples. PBMCs, B-cell-depleted T cells, or T cells were the source of the cDNA or gDNA that made up the material.

As processed by the authors: For nucleated cells, counts were estimated from reference gene primer amplification. TCRdb's copy holds only in-frame clones and misses some; the assay was immunoSEQ multiplex PCR. Clonal size and the V and J genes are those of that table, whereas D and trimming came from the DNA. The repertoire holds under 200,000 clones, about nine tenths seen once, with 2.1% in the top ten. This clonotype was sampled from a man in his 70s with active or convalescent COVID-19. Source material: peripheral blood.

The CDR3 DNA follows: TGTGCCAGCAGTGAAGGGACACTTATAGGGGAGCAGTACTTC. Its translation: CASSEGTLIGEQYF. The rearrangement uses TRBV2 and TRBJ2-7; D is possibly TRBD1 (5 bases). V lost 1 base and J 7 bases, leaving 14 bases between the germline ends. The CDR3 covers 14 residues. Germline CDR1 SNHLY, CDR2 FYNNEI.